This record covers a single T cell receptor beta chain. Original methodology: Cell counts per sample came from amplifying reference gene primers. Libraries were prepared by immunoSEQ multiplex PCR; TCRdb keeps only in-frame clonotypes and omits some of them. That table is the source of V, J and clone size, and D and trimming were worked out from the DNA. This table has over 200,000 clones, about 88% appearing once. This sample is part of a study of blood T cell repertoires in COVID-19. Study in general: Sample material is recorded as cDNA or gDNA derived from T cells, B-cell-depleted T cells, or PBMCs.

The CDR3 covers 13 residues. V was cut by 6 bases and J by 5 bases, with 13 bases left in between. The receptor comes from a man aged 35 to 55 with active or convalescent COVID-19. Input material: peripheral blood. J is TRBJ2-5 and V is TRBV12-3 or TRBV12-4; D unclear. The CDR3 nucleotides are TGTGCCAGCAGACACGCCGCCGCTGAGACCCAGTACTTC. Amino acid sequence: CASRHAAAETQYF.